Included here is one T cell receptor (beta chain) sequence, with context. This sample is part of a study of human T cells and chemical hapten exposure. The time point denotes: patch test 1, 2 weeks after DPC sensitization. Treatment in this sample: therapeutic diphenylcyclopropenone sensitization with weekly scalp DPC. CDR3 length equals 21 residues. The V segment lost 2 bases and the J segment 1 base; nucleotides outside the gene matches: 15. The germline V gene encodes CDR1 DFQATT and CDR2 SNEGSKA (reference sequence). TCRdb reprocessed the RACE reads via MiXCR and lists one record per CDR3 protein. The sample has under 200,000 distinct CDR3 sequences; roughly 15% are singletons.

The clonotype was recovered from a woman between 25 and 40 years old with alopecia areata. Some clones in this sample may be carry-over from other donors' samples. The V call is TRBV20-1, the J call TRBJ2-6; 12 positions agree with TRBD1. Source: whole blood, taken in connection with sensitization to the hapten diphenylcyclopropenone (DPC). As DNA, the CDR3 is TGCAGTGCTAGACCTGTTCCCGGGACAGGGGGCGTCAATTCTGGGGCCAACGTCCTGACTTTC. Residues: CSARPVPGTGGVNSGANVLTF.